This is a list of T cell receptor beta chains from one sample in a study of shared clonotypes between healthy human individuals. Profiling relied on immunoSEQ multiplex PCR, and the TCRdb table lists in-frame clones only, not all of them. The sample lists just over 2,000,000 clones, roughly 94% occurring once. The sequenced sample was naive CD4+ T cells sorted from blood. These receptors were taken from a man between 18 and 35 years old in good health. CDR3s include the opening cysteine and the closing phenylalanine or tryptophan. The D gene is left open where the match is weak. The listing skips clone size in some rows; elsewhere it reads once, few, many or a size class.

14 - TRBJ2-5 TRBV30 TRBD2 TGTGCCTGGAGGCTAGCGGGAGGGACGGAGACCCAGTACTTC CAWRLAGGTETQYF
17 - TRBJ1-1 TRBV18 TRBD1 TGTGCCAGCTCACAACAACCGGGACAGGGTGTGTACACTGAAGCTTTCTTT CASSQQPGQGVYTEAFF
18 once TRBJ2-1 TRBV11-2 - TGTGCCAGCAGCTTAGTTAGAGTTGGGACGAGCTCCTACAATGAGCAGTTCTTC CASSLVRVGTSSYNEQFF
14 - TRBJ2-1 TRBV5-1 TRBD1 TGCGCCAGCAGCTTTGGGACAGGGGGCAATGAGCAGTTCTTC CASSFGTGGNEQFF
14 - TRBJ2-2 TRBV28 - TGTGCCAGCAGAGGTAGCGCGAACACCGGGGAGCTGTTTTTT CASRGSANTGELFF
17 - TRBJ2-7 TRBV7-2 TRBD2 TGTGCCAGCAGCTTAGAGGTAGCGGGAGGTTACCTCGACGAGCAGTACTTC CASSLEVAGGYLDEQYF
15 - TRBJ2-2 TRBV19 - TGTGCCAGTAGCACAGGACCTCAGAACACCGGGGAGCTGTTTTTT CASSTGPQNTGELFF
14 - TRBJ2-5 TRBV28 - TGTGCCAGCAAACTAGCCGGCTTCCAAGAGACCCAGTACTTC CASKLAGFQETQYF
16 - TRBJ1-4 TRBV5-1 - TGCGCCAGCAGCTTGGACAGGGTAGCAACTAATGAAAAACTGTTTTTT CASSLDRVATNEKLFF
14 - TRBJ1-2 TRBV27 - TGTGCCAGCAGTTTTGTAGGGAGGAACTATGGCTACACCTTC CASSFVGRNYGYTF
15 - TRBJ1-6 TRBV21-1 - TGTGCCAGCACCACCCCTGCCAGGAGAGATTCACCCCTCCACTTT CASTTPARRDSPLHF
14 - TRBJ2-2 TRBV2 - TGTGCCAGCACAGGACTTGTTAACACCGGGGAGCTGTTTTTT CASTGLVNTGELFF
13 - TRBJ1-4 TRBV2 - TGTGCCAGCAAACTATTTTCGCGTGAAAAACTGTTTTTT CASKLFSREKLFF
14 - TRBJ2-3 TRBV6-1 - TGTGCCAGCAGTGATGAGTCATTAAGTGATACGCAGTATTTT CASSDESLSDTQYF
16 - TRBJ2-3 TRBV5-1 TRBD2 TGCGCCAGCAGTTTTTGGACTAGCGGGAGCACAGATACGCAGTATTTT CASSFWTSGSTDTQYF
13 - TRBJ1-1 TRBV10-3 - TGTGCCATCAGTGGGATAACGAACACTGAAGCTTTCTTT CAISGITNTEAFF
16 - TRBJ1-5 TRBV6-1 - TGTGCCAGCAGTGAACCGACACGTGCCAGCAATCAGCCCCAGCATTTT CASSEPTRASNQPQHF
16 - TRBJ2-7 TRBV18 TRBD2 TGTGCCAGCTCCCGAAATTCAGTAGCGGGAATCAGCGAGCAGTACTTC CASSRNSVAGISEQYF
14 - TRBJ2-4 TRBV10-2 - TGCGCCAGCAGTGAAGCTGGTTGGGAAAACATTCAGTACTTC CASSEAGWENIQYF
17 - TRBJ2-1 TRBV11-3 TRBD2 TGTGCCAGCAGCCTCAGAGCGGGGCCTAGCTCCTACAATGAGCAGTTCTTC CASSLRAGPSSYNEQFF
12 - TRBJ2-1 TRBV30 - TGTGCCTGGAGTGTACAAGGGAATGAGCAGTTCTTC CAWSVQGNEQFF
13 - TRBJ2-5 TRBV27 TRBD2 TGTGCCAGCACCCGGGGGGGTGACGAGACCCAGTACTTC CASTRGGDETQYF